The rows below give T cell receptor beta chains drawn from one sample of a study of blood T cell repertoires in COVID-19. The repertoire was sequenced with immunoSEQ multiplex PCR; TCRdb's copy has only in-frame clones and lacks some. This sample carries about 200,000 clones, just under 85% of them seen once, and the ten largest clones take about 0.95%. The sample was peripheral blood. These receptors came from a man in his sixties with COVID-19, enrolled during active disease. The CDR3 runs from the conserved cysteine through the conserved F or W. A D gene is named only where the DNA matches it firmly. A row's size may be missing; if present it is once, few, many or a size class.

d_call: -; j_call: TRBJ2-2; clone_size: -; v_call: TRBV30; cdr3_aa: CAWSVRGPLGTGELFF; cdr3_nt: TGTGCCTGGAGTGTAAGAGGGCCGCTAGGCACCGGGGAGCTGTTTTTT
d_call: -; j_call: TRBJ1-5; clone_size: few; v_call: TRBV27; cdr3_aa: CASSAQGNGNQPQHF; cdr3_nt: TGTGCCAGCAGTGCCCAGGGAAATGGAAATCAGCCCCAGCATTTT
d_call: -; j_call: TRBJ2-1; clone_size: -; v_call: TRBV11-2; cdr3_aa: CASTKESSYNEQFF; cdr3_nt: TGTGCCAGCACCAAGGAGAGCTCCTACAATGAGCAGTTCTTC
d_call: -; j_call: TRBJ1-1; clone_size: -; v_call: TRBV27; cdr3_aa: CASRPHRGGNTEAFF; cdr3_nt: TGTGCCAGCAGGCCCCATCGGGGTGGGAACACTGAAGCTTTCTTT
d_call: -; j_call: TRBJ1-1; clone_size: few; v_call: TRBV19; cdr3_aa: CATQGHSTEAFF; cdr3_nt: TGTGCCACTCAGGGGCACAGCACTGAAGCTTTCTTT
d_call: TRBD2; j_call: TRBJ2-3; clone_size: -; v_call: TRBV6-1; cdr3_aa: CASSELAGGPDTQYF; cdr3_nt: TGTGCCAGCAGTGAACTAGCGGGAGGGCCAGATACGCAGTATTTT
d_call: TRBD1; j_call: TRBJ2-7; clone_size: -; v_call: TRBV29-1; cdr3_aa: CSVRGDQGAHEQYF; cdr3_nt: TGCAGCGTGAGGGGTGACCAGGGGGCCCACGAGCAGTACTTC
d_call: -; j_call: TRBJ1-3; clone_size: -; v_call: TRBV5-1; cdr3_aa: CAAHSGFSGNTIYF; cdr3_nt: TGCGCCGCCCACTCCGGTTTCTCTGGAAACACCATATATTTT
d_call: -; j_call: TRBJ2-3; clone_size: -; v_call: TRBV6-5; cdr3_aa: CASSNAGGTDTQYF; cdr3_nt: TGTGCCAGCAGTAATGCGGGCGGCACAGATACGCAGTATTTT
d_call: TRBD1; j_call: TRBJ1-5; clone_size: -; v_call: TRBV19; cdr3_aa: CASNDRGYSNQPQHF; cdr3_nt: TGTGCCAGTAATGACAGGGGTTATAGCAATCAGCCCCAGCATTTT
d_call: -; j_call: TRBJ1-6; clone_size: few; v_call: TRBV9; cdr3_aa: CASSVRQNSPLHF; cdr3_nt: TGTGCCAGCAGCGTCCGACAGAATTCACCCCTCCACTTT
d_call: -; j_call: TRBJ2-5; clone_size: -; v_call: TRBV11-3; cdr3_aa: CASSSDSQETQYF; cdr3_nt: TGTGCCAGCAGCTCGGACTCCCAAGAGACCCAGTACTTC